A selection of T cell receptor beta chains follows, all from one sample in a study of beta chain features in type 1 diabetes. Repertoires were generated with immunoSEQ multiplex PCR, while TCRdb's copy carries only in-frame clones and drops some. The repertoire holds roughly 350,000 clones, about 10% seen once, with 0.015% in the top ten. Sequenced material: naive CD4+ T cells from blood. The origin of the receptors is a woman aged 25 to 39 in good health. Both conserved end residues are part of each CDR3. Fields, in order: D gene, CDR3 length, V gene, clone size, J gene, CDR3 protein, CDR3 DNA. The D gene is left open where the match is weak. A clone size is listed for some rows: how often the clone was seen (once, few, many), or a class if it is expanded.

D gene: NA; CDR3 length: 14; V gene: TRBV2; clone size: NA; J gene: TRBJ2-7; CDR3 protein: CASTPPGISYEQYF; CDR3 DNA: TGTGCCAGCACTCCCCCCGGGATCTCCTACGAGCAGTACTTC
D gene: NA; CDR3 length: 19; V gene: TRBV11-3; clone size: NA; J gene: TRBJ2-5; CDR3 protein: CASSLVTGTLSPFGETQYF; CDR3 DNA: TGTGCCAGCAGCTTAGTCACCGGGACTCTGTCTCCCTTTGGGGAGACCCAGTACTTC
D gene: TRBD2; CDR3 length: 16; V gene: TRBV16; clone size: few; J gene: TRBJ2-1; CDR3 protein: CASSPELAGAGYEQFF; CDR3 DNA: TGTGCCAGCAGCCCCGAGCTGGCGGGAGCAGGGTATGAGCAGTTCTTC
D gene: NA; CDR3 length: 14; V gene: TRBV5-5; clone size: NA; J gene: TRBJ1-5; CDR3 protein: CASSEDMVNQPQHF; CDR3 DNA: TGTGCCAGCAGCGAGGACATGGTCAATCAGCCCCAGCATTTT
D gene: NA; CDR3 length: 14; V gene: TRBV4-3; clone size: few; J gene: TRBJ2-3; CDR3 protein: CASSNRVAADTQYF; CDR3 DNA: TGCGCCAGCAGCAACAGGGTTGCGGCAGATACGCAGTATTTT
D gene: TRBD1; CDR3 length: 18; V gene: TRBV18; clone size: few; J gene: TRBJ1-5; CDR3 protein: CASSSGTGGAASNQPQHF; CDR3 DNA: TGTGCCAGCTCTTCCGGGACAGGGGGCGCGGCTAGCAATCAGCCCCAGCATTTT
D gene: TRBD2; CDR3 length: 19; V gene: TRBV7-2; clone size: few; J gene: TRBJ2-1; CDR3 protein: CASSRPGLAGQSSYNEQFF; CDR3 DNA: TGTGCCAGCAGCAGACCGGGACTAGCGGGCCAGAGCTCCTACAATGAGCAGTTCTTC
D gene: NA; CDR3 length: 15; V gene: TRBV9; clone size: NA; J gene: TRBJ2-1; CDR3 protein: CASSVAPGLQNEQFF; CDR3 DNA: TGTGCCAGCAGCGTAGCCCCGGGACTCCAAAATGAGCAGTTCTTC
D gene: NA; CDR3 length: 16; V gene: TRBV11-2; clone size: NA; J gene: TRBJ1-4; CDR3 protein: CASATRGLGRNEKLFF; CDR3 DNA: TGTGCCAGCGCTACAAGAGGGTTGGGGAGGAATGAAAAACTGTTTTTT
D gene: TRBD2; CDR3 length: 14; V gene: TRBV9; clone size: NA; J gene: TRBJ2-7; CDR3 protein: CASSALAGSYEQYF; CDR3 DNA: TGTGCCAGCAGCGCCCTAGCGGGCTCCTACGAGCAGTACTTC
D gene: TRBD1; CDR3 length: 14; V gene: TRBV18; clone size: NA; J gene: TRBJ1-1; CDR3 protein: CASSPSRTGTEAFF; CDR3 DNA: TGTGCCAGCTCACCCTCTAGGACAGGGACTGAAGCTTTCTTT
D gene: TRBD2; CDR3 length: 14; V gene: TRBV18; clone size: few; J gene: TRBJ2-5; CDR3 protein: CASSPTSGKETQYF; CDR3 DNA: TGTGCCAGCTCACCTACTAGCGGGAAGGAGACCCAGTACTTC
D gene: TRBD2; CDR3 length: 15; V gene: TRBV27; clone size: NA; J gene: TRBJ2-7; CDR3 protein: CASSFRRTSVYEQYF; CDR3 DNA: TGTGCCAGCAGTTTTCGCCGGACTAGCGTCTACGAGCAGTACTTC
D gene: TRBD1; CDR3 length: 15; V gene: TRBV23-1; clone size: NA; J gene: TRBJ1-2; CDR3 protein: CASSPLQGAYYGYTF; CDR3 DNA: TGCGCCAGCAGTCCACTACAGGGGGCATACTATGGCTACACCTTC
D gene: NA; CDR3 length: 15; V gene: TRBV2; clone size: NA; J gene: TRBJ2-1; CDR3 protein: CASTSEGYSYNEQFF; CDR3 DNA: TGTGCCAGCACCTCCGAGGGATACTCCTACAATGAGCAGTTCTTC
D gene: TRBD1; CDR3 length: 18; V gene: TRBV9; clone size: NA; J gene: TRBJ1-5; CDR3 protein: CASSLVPQGAKANQPQHF; CDR3 DNA: TGTGCCAGCAGCCTCGTCCCTCAGGGGGCGAAAGCGAATCAGCCCCAGCATTTT
D gene: TRBD1; CDR3 length: 13; V gene: TRBV7-2; clone size: NA; J gene: TRBJ2-1; CDR3 protein: CASSRDREGEQFF; CDR3 DNA: TGTGCCAGCAGCCGGGACAGGGAGGGTGAGCAGTTCTTC
D gene: NA; CDR3 length: 13; V gene: TRBV30; clone size: NA; J gene: TRBJ1-5; CDR3 protein: CAWAGSGNQPQHF; CDR3 DNA: TGTGCCTGGGCTGGGTCGGGAAATCAGCCCCAGCATTTT
D gene: NA; CDR3 length: 14; V gene: TRBV9; clone size: NA; J gene: TRBJ1-1; CDR3 protein: CASSAEGTYTEAFF; CDR3 DNA: TGTGCCAGCAGCGCTGAAGGGACATACACTGAAGCTTTCTTT
D gene: NA; CDR3 length: 16; V gene: TRBV29-1; clone size: NA; J gene: TRBJ2-2; CDR3 protein: CSAHGPGSGASGELFF; CDR3 DNA: TGCAGCGCCCATGGTCCTGGCTCAGGGGCATCCGGGGAGCTGTTTTTT
D gene: NA; CDR3 length: 12; V gene: TRBV5-6; clone size: NA; J gene: TRBJ1-1; CDR3 protein: CASSLYRTEAFF; CDR3 DNA: TGTGCCAGCAGCTTATACCGGACTGAAGCTTTCTTT
D gene: TRBD1; CDR3 length: 15; V gene: TRBV6-5; clone size: NA; J gene: TRBJ2-1; CDR3 protein: CASSYRTGSYNEQFF; CDR3 DNA: TGTGCCAGCAGTTACCGGACAGGCTCCTACAATGAGCAGTTCTTC
D gene: TRBD2; CDR3 length: 13; V gene: TRBV6-5; clone size: few; J gene: TRBJ2-7; CDR3 protein: CASRGLAGYEQYF; CDR3 DNA: TGTGCCAGCAGAGGACTAGCGGGGTACGAGCAGTACTTC
D gene: TRBD1; CDR3 length: 16; V gene: TRBV9; clone size: NA; J gene: TRBJ2-1; CDR3 protein: CASSVVGYSGGNEQFF; CDR3 DNA: TGTGCCAGCAGCGTAGTGGGGTACTCAGGGGGCAATGAGCAGTTCTTC
D gene: TRBD2; CDR3 length: 14; V gene: TRBV28; clone size: few; J gene: TRBJ2-1; CDR3 protein: CASSPPGRVNEQFF; CDR3 DNA: TGTGCCAGCAGCCCCCCCGGGAGGGTGAATGAGCAGTTCTTC
D gene: TRBD2; CDR3 length: 15; V gene: TRBV9; clone size: few; J gene: TRBJ2-1; CDR3 protein: CASSVLSGSMDEQFF; CDR3 DNA: TGTGCCAGCAGCGTACTTAGCGGGAGTATGGATGAGCAGTTCTTC
D gene: NA; CDR3 length: 14; V gene: TRBV18; clone size: NA; J gene: TRBJ2-5; CDR3 protein: CASSPRAGQETQYF; CDR3 DNA: TGTGCCAGCTCACCACGGGCAGGACAAGAGACCCAGTACTTC
D gene: NA; CDR3 length: 16; V gene: TRBV28; clone size: NA; J gene: TRBJ1-5; CDR3 protein: CASRTRRGPRNQPQHF; CDR3 DNA: TGTGCCAGCAGGACGCGGCGGGGGCCTCGTAATCAGCCCCAGCATTTT
D gene: TRBD2; CDR3 length: 16; V gene: TRBV4-1; clone size: few; J gene: TRBJ2-5; CDR3 protein: CASSPRTSGGQETQYF; CDR3 DNA: TGCGCCAGCAGCCCGCGGACTAGCGGGGGCCAAGAGACCCAGTACTTC
D gene: TRBD1; CDR3 length: 15; V gene: TRBV6-5; clone size: NA; J gene: TRBJ2-7; CDR3 protein: CASSYSTGAVHEQYF; CDR3 DNA: TGTGCCAGCAGTTACTCTACAGGGGCAGTCCACGAGCAGTACTTC
D gene: TRBD2; CDR3 length: 18; V gene: TRBV7-9; clone size: NA; J gene: TRBJ2-1; CDR3 protein: CASSGAASGRSNYNEQFF; CDR3 DNA: TGTGCCAGCAGCGGGGCGGCTAGCGGGAGGTCGAACTACAATGAGCAGTTCTTC
D gene: NA; CDR3 length: 13; V gene: TRBV5-6; clone size: few; J gene: TRBJ2-7; CDR3 protein: CASSLAPRGEQYF; CDR3 DNA: TGTGCCAGCAGCCTCGCTCCACGGGGCGAGCAGTACTTC
D gene: TRBD2; CDR3 length: 15; V gene: TRBV28; clone size: NA; J gene: TRBJ2-6; CDR3 protein: CASTRGGPGANVLTF; CDR3 DNA: TGTGCCAGCACCCGGGGGGGCCCTGGGGCCAACGTCCTGACTTTC
D gene: TRBD1; CDR3 length: 15; V gene: TRBV5-4; clone size: NA; J gene: TRBJ2-2; CDR3 protein: CASSGDRGDTGELFF; CDR3 DNA: TGTGCCAGCAGCGGCGACAGGGGTGACACCGGGGAGCTGTTTTTT
D gene: NA; CDR3 length: 11; V gene: TRBV30; clone size: NA; J gene: TRBJ1-2; CDR3 protein: CAWSVRYGYTF; CDR3 DNA: TGTGCCTGGAGTGTACGGTATGGCTACACCTTC
D gene: TRBD2; CDR3 length: 16; V gene: TRBV7-9; clone size: NA; J gene: TRBJ2-3; CDR3 protein: CASSLVLAGLADTQYF; CDR3 DNA: TGTGCCAGCAGCTTAGTTTTAGCGGGACTCGCAGATACGCAGTATTTT
D gene: NA; CDR3 length: 13; V gene: TRBV30; clone size: NA; J gene: TRBJ1-5; CDR3 protein: CAWDGGSGQPQHF; CDR3 DNA: TGTGCCTGGGACGGGGGGTCCGGGCAGCCCCAGCATTTT
D gene: NA; CDR3 length: 16; V gene: TRBV28; clone size: NA; J gene: TRBJ2-1; CDR3 protein: CASGRGPVSVYNEQFF; CDR3 DNA: TGTGCCAGCGGGAGAGGCCCGGTATCCGTCTACAATGAGCAGTTCTTC
D gene: NA; CDR3 length: 13; V gene: TRBV5-1; clone size: NA; J gene: TRBJ2-3; CDR3 protein: CASSFSGEDTQYF; CDR3 DNA: TGCGCCAGCAGCTTCTCCGGGGAAGATACGCAGTATTTT
D gene: TRBD2; CDR3 length: 17; V gene: TRBV7-9; clone size: few; J gene: TRBJ2-7; CDR3 protein: CASSLAWGSGREYEQYF; CDR3 DNA: TGTGCCAGCAGCTTAGCGTGGGGAAGCGGGAGAGAGTACGAGCAGTACTTC
D gene: NA; CDR3 length: 12; V gene: TRBV6-4; clone size: NA; J gene: TRBJ1-1; CDR3 protein: CASRTGMGNAFF; CDR3 DNA: TGTGCCAGCCGAACAGGGATGGGGAATGCTTTCTTT
D gene: TRBD2; CDR3 length: 17; V gene: TRBV15; clone size: NA; J gene: TRBJ2-1; CDR3 protein: CATSRETAGGEQNEQFF; CDR3 DNA: TGTGCCACCAGCAGAGAAACGGCGGGAGGGGAACAAAATGAGCAGTTCTTC
D gene: TRBD1; CDR3 length: 14; V gene: TRBV5-1; clone size: few; J gene: TRBJ1-4; CDR3 protein: CASSPGQGREKLFF; CDR3 DNA: TGCGCCAGCAGTCCGGGACAGGGGAGGGAAAAACTGTTTTTT
D gene: TRBD2; CDR3 length: 16; V gene: TRBV7-2; clone size: few; J gene: TRBJ2-7; CDR3 protein: CASSPGGGRPPYEQYF; CDR3 DNA: TGTGCCAGCAGCCCGGGTGGCGGGAGGCCCCCCTACGAGCAGTACTTC
D gene: TRBD2; CDR3 length: 16; V gene: TRBV9; clone size: NA; J gene: TRBJ2-2; CDR3 protein: CASSVGLAGELGELFF; CDR3 DNA: TGTGCCAGCAGCGTAGGACTAGCGGGAGAACTCGGGGAGCTGTTTTTT
D gene: NA; CDR3 length: 15; V gene: TRBV14; clone size: NA; J gene: TRBJ2-2; CDR3 protein: CASSQGSARGGELFF; CDR3 DNA: TGTGCCAGCAGCCAAGGATCTGCTAGGGGCGGGGAGCTGTTTTTT
D gene: NA; CDR3 length: 16; V gene: TRBV4-2; clone size: NA; J gene: TRBJ1-2; CDR3 protein: CASSQESRQAAGGYTF; CDR3 DNA: TGTGCCAGCAGCCAAGAGTCCCGGCAGGCCGCGGGGGGCTACACCTTC
D gene: TRBD1; CDR3 length: 16; V gene: TRBV11-2; clone size: few; J gene: TRBJ2-7; CDR3 protein: CASSQVGDRGSYEQYF; CDR3 DNA: TGTGCCAGCAGTCAAGTGGGAGACAGGGGATCCTACGAGCAGTACTTC
D gene: NA; CDR3 length: 12; V gene: TRBV6-6; clone size: NA; J gene: TRBJ2-5; CDR3 protein: CASSYSSRGQYF; CDR3 DNA: TGTGCCAGCAGTTACTCGTCCAGAGGCCAGTACTTC
D gene: TRBD2; CDR3 length: 18; V gene: TRBV7-9; clone size: NA; J gene: TRBJ2-1; CDR3 protein: CASSPGTSGRSRDNEQFF; CDR3 DNA: TGTGCCAGCAGCCCCGGGACTAGCGGGAGGTCTAGGGACAATGAGCAGTTCTTC
D gene: NA; CDR3 length: 16; V gene: TRBV30; clone size: NA; J gene: TRBJ2-3; CDR3 protein: CAWSGVKTVSTDTQYF; CDR3 DNA: TGTGCCTGGAGTGGGGTTAAGACAGTTAGCACAGATACGCAGTATTTT
D gene: TRBD1; CDR3 length: 15; V gene: TRBV18; clone size: few; J gene: TRBJ2-7; CDR3 protein: CASSLGQGDSYEQYF; CDR3 DNA: TGTGCCAGCTCACTAGGTCAGGGGGACTCCTACGAGCAGTACTTC
D gene: NA; CDR3 length: 14; V gene: TRBV18; clone size: few; J gene: TRBJ2-7; CDR3 protein: CASSPEVSSYEQYF; CDR3 DNA: TGTGCCAGCTCACCAGAGGTTTCCTCCTACGAGCAGTACTTC
D gene: TRBD1; CDR3 length: 16; V gene: TRBV9; clone size: NA; J gene: TRBJ1-2; CDR3 protein: CASSARDRGRGYGYTF; CDR3 DNA: TGTGCCAGCAGCGCCAGGGACAGGGGAAGGGGCTATGGCTACACCTTC
D gene: TRBD1; CDR3 length: 14; V gene: TRBV7-6; clone size: NA; J gene: TRBJ1-1; CDR3 protein: CASSSQGLNTEAFF; CDR3 DNA: TGTGCCAGCAGCTCACAGGGGTTGAACACTGAAGCTTTCTTT